What follows are 9 T cell receptor beta chains derived from one specimen sequenced in a study of T cell repertoires in cytomegalovirus infection. TCRdb itself ran the reads through MiXCR, one entry per CDR3 protein. The sample contains approximately 990,000 distinct CDR3 sequences, about a third of which appear only once. The antigens for these receptors are not known. The sample was cultured CD8+ T cells from PBMCs, taken from culture after CMV antigen stimulation. Source of these receptors: a human donor in good health (CMV status not recorded). Some clones in this sample may be carry-over from other donors' samples.

This clonotype was recorded a few times. The gene calls are TRBV10-3 and TRBJ2-7, with a tentative D call TRBD1 (5 bases). V was shortened by 0 bases and J by 2 bases, with 8 bases between the two germline ends. Looked up from germline, CDR1 is ENHRY and CDR2 is SYGVKD. The CDR3 sequence is 14 residues long. The CDR3 DNA follows: TGTGCCATCAGTGAGTCAGGGGAACCCTACGAGCAGTACTTC. Protein sequence: CAISESGEPYEQYF.

This chain uses TRBV6-2 or TRBV6-3 with TRBJ1-2; 9 nucleotides align to TRBD1. Germline V CDR1 and CDR2: MNHEY, SVGEGT. The CDR3 loop spans 15 amino acids. V shed 6 bases and J 1 base; nucleotides not matched to a gene: 6. The chain's CDR3 is CASSPGTGLNYGYTF. For the CDR3, the DNA is TGTGCCAGCAGCCCTGGGACAGGGCTTAACTATGGCTACACCTTC.

Only a few counts were recorded for this clonotype. The DNA for the CDR3 is TGCAGTGCTAGCCCACACAGCGGGGGCTACGAGCAGTACTTC. Translated, it gives CSASPHSGGYEQYF. The chain joins TRBV20-1 to TRBJ2-7; 8 bases line up with TRBD2. V lost 3 bases and J lost 3; bases outside the gene matches: 7. The CDR3 covers 14 residues. CDR1 DFQATT and CDR2 SNEGSKA come from the germline V gene (reference sequence).

This clonotype has at least ten counts. Written as DNA, the CDR3 is TGTGCCAGCAGCCCGCGGGGAAGGGGGCGTCAAGAGACCCAGTACTTC. Its translation is CASSPRGRGRQETQYF. V is TRBV7-9 and J is TRBJ2-5; D may be TRBD1 (7 bases). This CDR3 is 16 amino acids long. V lost 5 bases and J 2 bases, leaving 18 bases between the germline ends. Germline CDR1 reads SEHNR; CDR2 reads FQNEAQ (reference sequence).

This clonotype appeared many times. This chain connects TRBV7-6 to TRBJ2-7; 8 bases line up with TRBD2. Losses at the gene ends were 5 bases for V and 1 base for J; bases not matched to a gene: 7. The CDR3 covers 15 residues. CDR1 and CDR2 (germline): SGHVS, FNYEAQ. CDR3 in amino acids: CASSPPGGESYEQYF. Written as DNA, the CDR3 is TGTGCCAGCAGCCCCCCGGGGGGGGAATCCTACGAGCAGTACTTC.

There are a few counts of this clonotype. This chain links TRBV6-2 or TRBV6-3 with TRBJ2-1; 7 nucleotides agree with TRBD1. The germline V gene has CDR1 MNHEY and CDR2 SVGEGT. The length of the CDR3 is 13 residues. The V segment lost 7 bases and the J segment 8 bases; nucleotides outside the gene matches: 8. The CDR3 nucleotides read TGTGCCAGCATTCACGAGGGGGCCGATGAGCAGTTCTTC. Translation: CASIHEGADEQFF.

This clonotype was observed a handful of times. This sequence joins TRBV12-3 or TRBV12-4 and TRBJ2-3; D is unclear. This CDR3 comprises 15 residues. The V gene lost 3 bases and the J gene lost 0 bases, with 10 bases spanning the gap. The CDR3 bases are TGTGCCAGCAGTTTGGTGGCCCTAAGCACAGATACGCAGTATTTT. This codes for CASSLVALSTDTQYF.

Many counts were recorded for this clonotype. The V gene is TRBV7-6, the J gene TRBJ2-2; 8 bases map to TRBD1. V was pared by 5 bases and J by 6 bases, with 5 bases of the junction left unmatched. The CDR3 spans 14 residues. CDR1 is SGHVS and CDR2 is FNYEAQ in the germline V gene. CDR3: CASSQGAQAGELFF. The CDR3 DNA follows: TGTGCCAGCAGCCAGGGGGCCCAGGCCGGGGAGCTGTTTTTT.

The chain employs TRBV20-1 and TRBJ2-3; 7 nucleotides line up with TRBD2. Germline CDR1 DFQATT, CDR2 SNEGSKA (reference sequence). Trimming removed 0 bases from V and 6 bases from J; junction bases left unmatched: 15. This CDR3 has 17 residues. CDR3 nucleotide sequence: TGCAGTGCTAGAGACACCTCGGAGACTAGCATTATGGATACGCAGTATTTT. Its translation is CSARDTSETSIMDTQYF.